The entry that follows covers one T cell receptor beta chain sequence. What it binds is not known. Terminally differentiated effector memory CD45RA+ cells were left out of the naive CD8 fraction, which was CD45RO-negative and positively selected for CCR7. This record belongs to a study of shared clonotypes between healthy human individuals. Overall study: A couple of women and a few men aged 18 to 49 made up the donors. Every donor yielded three CD4 naive, three CD4 memory, two CD8 naive and one CD8 memory plate.

Whole-study findings and limits: Naive subsets generally exceeded memory subsets in estimated richness.

TCRdb keeps only in-frame clones here, not all; method: immunoSEQ multiplex PCR. Of more than 2 million clones detected, approximately 94% appear once; the ten largest clones hold about 1.1%. Germline V gene sequence: CDR1 SGHTA, CDR2 FQGNSA. CDR3 length: 14 residues. The germline V and J ends were trimmed by 1 base and 6 bases, with 12 bases remaining between them. The chain combines TRBV7-2 with TRBJ2-5; D perhaps matches TRBD1 (6 bases). Sequenced input: naive CD8+ T cells sorted from blood. The TCR originated in a man younger than 35 in good health. CDR3: CASSLGPRGQTQYF. CDR3 bases: TGTGCCAGCAGCTTAGGTCCCAGGGGACAGACCCAGTACTTC.